The 2 T cell receptor beta chains below were found in one sample sequenced in a study of shared clonotypes between healthy human individuals (dated by TCRdb to about 2020). Library preparation was by the immunoSEQ multiplex PCR assay. Held by TCRdb, this immuneACCESS table contains in-frame sequences only and omits some clones. Under half of the omission traces to an unresolved V gene where checked; the cause of the rest is unknown. Recorded for this sample are roughly 2.6 million clones; approximately 90% of them occurred a single time. The top ten constitute around 0.14% of the sample. The source material was naive CD4+ T cells sorted from blood. The cell subset or site label, read with the paper, signifies: CD45RA+ positively selected. The source of these receptors is a man aged 18 to 30 in good health.

V is TRBV7-8 and J is TRBJ2-1; no definite D call. The germline V and J ends were trimmed by 1 base and 8 bases, with 18 bases remaining between them. Germline CDR1 SGHVS, CDR2 FQNEAQ. There are 16 residues in the CDR3. This chain's CDR3 is CASSLVIVEGFHEQFF. The CDR3 DNA reads TGTGCCAGCAGCTTAGTTATTGTTGAAGGGTTCCATGAGCAGTTCTTC.

The chain is built from TRBV30 and TRBJ1-6; TRBD1 matches at 8 bases. Germline values: CDR1 GTSNPN, CDR2 SVGIG (reference sequence). The CDR3 runs to 13 residues. V lost 5 bases, J lost 4 bases, and 1 base stayed unmatched. The CDR3 reads CAWGQGYNSPLHF. CDR3 in DNA: TGTGCCTGGGGACAGGGTTATAATTCACCCCTCCACTTT. Filled out from reference TRBV30 and TRBJ1-6, the complete variable domain reads SQTIHQWPATLVQPVGSPLSLECTVEGTSNPNLYWYRQAAGRGLQLLFYSVGIGQISSEVPQNLSASRPQDRQFILSSKKLLLSDSGFYLCAWGQGYNSPLHFGNGTRLTVT.